This is a list of T cell receptor beta chains from one sample in a study of shared clonotypes between healthy human individuals. The data were produced by immunoSEQ multiplex PCR, yet TCRdb's version contains in-frame clones alone and is incomplete. The sample lists about 2 million clones, roughly 94% occurring once. Sequencing was performed on naive CD8+ T cells sorted from blood. The receptors come from a man younger than 35 in good health. CDR3s leave out the opening cysteine and the closing phenylalanine or tryptophan. The order of the fields is V gene, J gene, CDR3 protein.

>TRBV7-2|TRBJ2-1
ASRRDSYYNEQF
>TRBV7-2|TRBJ2-5
ASSLTGGGETQY
>TRBV7-2|TRBJ2-3
ASSLRTGSADTQY
>TRBV10-2|TRBJ2-5
ASSEAQGLALGETQY
>TRBV2|TRBJ2-5
ASSEVIGSLPY
>TRBV19|TRBJ2-3
ASSIEGTDTQY
>TRBV5-1|TRBJ2-3
ASSLRWGADTQY
>TRBV18|TRBJ2-5
ASSPSWDLPETQY
>TRBV19|TRBJ2-3
ASSLSASDTQY
>TRBV27|TRBJ2-1
ASSLGGLPNEQF
>TRBV29-1|TRBJ2-3
SVSERTSLDTQY
>TRBV28|TRBJ1-1
ASSFTTRNTEAF
>TRBV30|TRBJ2-2
AWSLGTGELF
>TRBV5-6|TRBJ2-5
ASSFGGGYQETQY
>TRBV19|TRBJ1-1
ASSIAGQGQTLGAF
>TRBV7-9|TRBJ1-5
ASSSGTAVNQPQH
>TRBV2|TRBJ2-7
ASSVLAGDYEQY
>TRBV4-3|TRBJ2-4
ASSPGGGVKFNIQY
>TRBV2|TRBJ1-2
ATLGGSLGGYT
>TRBV27|TRBJ1-3
ASSLGPGTGFENTIY
>TRBV6-1|TRBJ1-1
ASRPAGGRTEAF
>TRBV27|TRBJ1-4
ASSLNHGDRGYYEKLF
>TRBV28|TRBJ1-2
ASSLSTGGGYT
>TRBV5-4|TRBJ2-7
ASSPDRWSYEQY
>TRBV7-2|TRBJ2-7
ASSLHRDLYEQY
>TRBV6-6|TRBJ2-5
ATERTSGGQETQY
>TRBV11-2|TRBJ2-7
ASSPHPDGETYEQY
>TRBV6-1|TRBJ2-7
ASNFYEQY
>TRBV18|TRBJ1-1
ASSPGDHWNTEAF
>TRBV5-1|TRBJ2-1
ASSFDRSNEQF
>TRBV7-9|TRBJ2-7
ASSPTPGTGDHEQY
>TRBV28|TRBJ2-5
ASGLVGAGETQY
>TRBV13|TRBJ1-2
ASSLGLGTDGGYT
>TRBV7-9|TRBJ1-1
ASSSDGYTEAF
>TRBV30|TRBJ2-5
AWIRDGEETQY
>TRBV30|TRBJ1-4
AWSFGPSEKLF
>TRBV28|TRBJ1-1
ASRLLWATEAF
>TRBV7-9|TRBJ2-2
ASSPSGTGELF
>TRBV7-9|TRBJ2-3
ASSFPSSDTQY
>TRBV27|TRBJ1-2
ASSFGGDYGYT
>TRBV9|TRBJ2-3
ASSVEGSPRDTQY
>TRBV5-5|TRBJ2-7
ASSWVSSYEQY
>TRBV28|TRBJ1-5
ASSHGQVNQPQH
>TRBV7-6|TRBJ2-7
ASSLGQGNEQY
>TRBV2|TRBJ1-2
ASSWAGQGAYGYT
>TRBV6-6|TRBJ1-6
ASSLDAGEYSPLH
>TRBV9|TRBJ2-1
ASSVAGDLGNEQF
>TRBV2|TRBJ1-5
ASRQQGQPQH
>TRBV5-5|TRBJ2-1
ASSLAGRDNEQF
>TRBV4-1|TRBJ2-3
ASSRYSSGGDTQY
>TRBV27|TRBJ1-1
ASSLSGFAMNTEAF
>TRBV6-6|TRBJ2-7
ASSYSNGGGYEQY
>TRBV6-5|TRBJ1-6
ASSHSGTSFLH
>TRBV19|TRBJ2-7
ASSILWGQYEQY
>TRBV5-6|TRBJ1-1
ASSLGGVNTEAF
>TRBV30|TRBJ2-7
AWSVHASASYEQY
>TRBV7-9|TRBJ2-7
ASSFGAGDYEQY